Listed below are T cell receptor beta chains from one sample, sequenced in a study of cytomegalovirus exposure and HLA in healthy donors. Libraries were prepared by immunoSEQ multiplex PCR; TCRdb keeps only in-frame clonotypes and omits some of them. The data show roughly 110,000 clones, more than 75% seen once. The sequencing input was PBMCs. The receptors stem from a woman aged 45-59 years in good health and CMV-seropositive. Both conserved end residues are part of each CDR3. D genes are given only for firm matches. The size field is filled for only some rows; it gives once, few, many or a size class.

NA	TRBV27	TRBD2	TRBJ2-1	CASSLSTSGGPEQFF	TGTGCCAGCAGTTTATCGACTAGCGGGGGGCCGGAGCAGTTCTTC
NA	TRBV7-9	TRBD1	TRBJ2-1	CASSRQGDDEQFF	TGTGCCAGCAGCCGACAGGGGGATGATGAGCAGTTCTTC
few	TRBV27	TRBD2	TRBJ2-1	CASARLAGGVYEQFF	TGTGCCAGCGCTAGACTAGCGGGGGGTGTGTATGAGCAGTTCTTC
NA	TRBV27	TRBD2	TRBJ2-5	CASSSLAGAVGTQYF	TGTGCCAGCAGTTCACTAGCGGGGGCCGTCGGGACCCAGTACTTC
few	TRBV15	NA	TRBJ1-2	CATSSAGGGPGGYTF	TGTGCCACCAGCAGTGCTGGGGGAGGTCCCGGGGGCTACACCTTC
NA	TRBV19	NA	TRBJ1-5	CASSIDHNWRRQPQHF	TGTGCCAGTAGTATAGATCATAATTGGAGGAGGCAGCCCCAGCATTTT
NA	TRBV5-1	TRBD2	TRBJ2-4	CASSWDQRGLAKNIQYF	TGCGCCAGCAGCTGGGACCAGCGGGGGCTAGCCAAAAACATTCAGTACTTC
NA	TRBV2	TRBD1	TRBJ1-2	CASSEKDRGVVYGYTF	TGTGCCAGCAGTGAAAAGGACAGGGGCGTAGTCTATGGCTACACCTTC
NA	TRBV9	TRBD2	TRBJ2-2	CASSPQTSGGNTGELFF	TGTGCCAGCAGCCCCCAAACTAGCGGGGGGAACACCGGGGAGCTGTTTTTT
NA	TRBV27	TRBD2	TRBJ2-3	CASRAGSGGVSDTQYF	TGTGCCAGCAGGGCCGGTAGCGGGGGGGTTTCAGATACGCAGTATTTT
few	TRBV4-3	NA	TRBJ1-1	CASSQVVRNTEAFF	TGCGCCAGCAGCCAAGTGGTGAGGAACACTGAAGCTTTCTTT
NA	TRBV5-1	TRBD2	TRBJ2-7	CASSLWTRDEQYF	TGCGCCAGCAGCTTATGGACTAGGGACGAGCAGTACTTC
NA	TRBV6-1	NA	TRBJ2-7	CASTTLGYEQYF	TGTGCCAGCACCACTCTCGGGTACGAGCAGTACTTC
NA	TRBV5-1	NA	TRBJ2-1	CASSLQGVSYNEQFF	TGCGCCAGCAGCCTTCAGGGCGTATCCTACAATGAGCAGTTCTTC